A selection of T cell receptor beta chains follows, all from one sample in a study of blood T cell repertoires in COVID-19. Clones were sequenced by immunoSEQ multiplex PCR, and TCRdb holds only the in-frame ones, with some missing. The sample records about 180,000 clones, 70% to 85% being singletons. Sequenced input: peripheral blood. Source of these receptors: a man at least 80 years old with COVID-19, enrolled during active disease. Both conserved end residues are part of each CDR3. D genes are given only for firm matches.

cdr3_nt	cdr3_aa	v_call	cdr3_length	d_call	j_call
TGTGCCAGCTCACAGGGGGCCGGTGAAAAACTGTTTTTT	CASSQGAGEKLFF	TRBV18	13	TRBD1	TRBJ1-4
TGTGCCAGCAGCGTAGAGCTCGGGGGGCCTAGCACAGATACGCAGTATTTT	CASSVELGGPSTDTQYF	TRBV9	17	.	TRBJ2-3
TGTGCCAGCAGCCAGGGGGGCCAAGAGACCCAGTACTTC	CASSQGGQETQYF	TRBV3-1/TRBV3-2	13	.	TRBJ2-5
TGTGCCAGCAGCCAAGGAATCGGTGGTGGCTACACCTTC	CASSQGIGGGYTF	TRBV3-1/TRBV3-2	13	.	TRBJ1-2
TGTGCCAGCAGTCGACAGGGCGGGAACTATGGCTACACCTTC	CASSRQGGNYGYTF	TRBV14	14	TRBD1	TRBJ1-2
TGTGCCAGCAGTTTGGGACAGCCTAATGAAAAACTGTTTTTT	CASSLGQPNEKLFF	TRBV6-6	14	TRBD1	TRBJ1-4
TGCGCCAGCAGCGCCCTCACGGGGGGGGTCAACTATGGCTACACCTTC	CASSALTGGVNYGYTF	TRBV5-1	16	.	TRBJ1-2
TGTGCCAGCGGCAGGGGGCAAGAGGGGACCCAGTACTTC	CASGRGQEGTQYF	TRBV6-5	13	TRBD1	TRBJ2-5
TGCGCCAGCAGCTTGCTTCCCCAGGCTGAAGCTTTCTTT	CASSLLPQAEAFF	TRBV5-1	13	.	TRBJ1-1
TGTGCCAGCAGCGCCGATCACCGGGGGAATGGCTACACCTTC	CASSADHRGNGYTF	TRBV11-3	14	.	TRBJ1-2
TGTGCCAGTAGTGCGGACTTCTCTGAAAAACTGTTTTTT	CASSADFSEKLFF	TRBV19	13	.	TRBJ1-4
TGCGCCAGCAGTTGGACTAACACAGATACGCAGTATTTT	CASSWTNTDTQYF	TRBV5-1	13	.	TRBJ2-3
TGTGCCAGCAGCTCCCAAACAGGGGGAGCATACGAGCAGTACTTC	CASSSQTGGAYEQYF	TRBV5-4	15	TRBD1	TRBJ2-7
TGTGCCAGCAGCTCGCTTCCAGGGACAGACAATCAGCCCCAGCATTTT	CASSSLPGTDNQPQHF	TRBV7-8	16	TRBD1	TRBJ1-5
TGTGCCAGCAGTGAAGCGTGGGAGCCTCAGCCCCAGCATTTT	CASSEAWEPQPQHF	TRBV6-1	14	.	TRBJ1-5
TGTGCCAGCAGCTTAGAGTACAGGAGCTATGGCTACACCTTC	CASSLEYRSYGYTF	TRBV7-8	14	.	TRBJ1-2
TGTGCCATCAGTGAGTCGGTGGGGGGGTCAGCCACCCTCCACTTT	CAISESVGGSATLHF	TRBV10-3	15	.	TRBJ1-6
TGCGCCAGCAGCCCGGACATCACAGATACGCAGTATTTT	CASSPDITDTQYF	TRBV5-1	13	.	TRBJ2-3
TGTGCCACCAGTCGGGGGGGGCTACCCACAGATACGCAGTATTTT	CATSRGGLPTDTQYF	TRBV24-1	15	TRBD2	TRBJ2-3
TGTGCCAGTAGTATCGGACAGGGGGGCTACAATGAGCAGTTCTTC	CASSIGQGGYNEQFF	TRBV19	15	TRBD1	TRBJ2-1
TGTGCCAGCAGCTTAGGGACAGGGAAAAATTCACCCCTCCACTTT	CASSLGTGKNSPLHF	TRBV7-9	15	TRBD1	TRBJ1-6
TGCGCCAGCAGCTTGTTGGCAGGGGGCGCGGGGAATTCACCCCTCCACTTT	CASSLLAGGAGNSPLHF	TRBV5-1	17	TRBD1	TRBJ1-6
TGCGCCAGCAGCTCGGGACTAGCGGGGGCCACAGATACGCAGTATTTT	CASSSGLAGATDTQYF	TRBV5-1	16	TRBD2	TRBJ2-3
TGTGCCAGCAGCGGGACAGGTAACTACACCTTC	CASSGTGNYTF	TRBV2	11	TRBD1	TRBJ1-2
TGTGCCAGCAGCTCTCCCCCGACTGAAAGGGGAAACACCATATATTTT	CASSSPPTERGNTIYF	TRBV13	16	.	TRBJ1-3
TGTGCCACCAGACCCCGGGACAGGGAACATGAAGCTTTCTTT	CATRPRDREHEAFF	TRBV3-1/TRBV3-2	14	TRBD1	TRBJ1-1
TGCAGCGTCAGGGAATCGGATAATTCACCCCTCCACTTT	CSVRESDNSPLHF	TRBV29-1	13	.	TRBJ1-6